This is a list of T cell receptor beta chains from one sample in a study of blood T cell repertoires in COVID-19. The data were produced by immunoSEQ multiplex PCR, yet TCRdb's version contains in-frame clones alone and is incomplete. The table has some 260,000 clones, 75% to 95% seen once. The specimen sequenced was PBMCs or T cells enriched from blood (not recorded which). Receptors originate from a woman aged 18-29 years who had recovered from COVID-19. CDR3s include the opening cysteine and the closing phenylalanine or tryptophan. Each record gives: J gene, clone size, D gene, V gene, CDR3 protein, CDR3 DNA. D genes are given only for firm matches. Some rows have no size entry. The others give once, few or many, or a class for an expanded clone.

j_gene: TRBJ2-3; abundance: .; d_gene: TRBD2; v_gene: TRBV5-1; CDR3aa: CASSWKAGGADTQYF; CDR3nt: TGCGCCAGCAGCTGGAAAGCGGGAGGCGCAGATACGCAGTATTTT
j_gene: TRBJ1-5; abundance: once; d_gene: .; v_gene: TRBV6-2/TRBV6-3; CDR3aa: CASSPGKGQPQHF; CDR3nt: TGTGCCAGCAGTCCAGGGAAAGGGCAGCCCCAGCATTTT
j_gene: TRBJ1-2; abundance: .; d_gene: TRBD1; v_gene: TRBV6-2/TRBV6-3; CDR3aa: CASSYRGTGGDGYTF; CDR3nt: TGTGCCAGCAGTTACCGCGGGACAGGGGGCGATGGCTACACCTTC
j_gene: TRBJ1-5; abundance: .; d_gene: .; v_gene: TRBV18; CDR3aa: CASSAGLGNQPQHF; CDR3nt: TGTGCCAGCTCAGCGGGGCTCGGCAATCAGCCCCAGCATTTT
j_gene: TRBJ1-1; abundance: .; d_gene: .; v_gene: TRBV28; CDR3aa: CASSPRGSTEAFF; CDR3nt: TGTGCCAGCAGCCCTAGGGGGAGCACTGAAGCTTTCTTT
j_gene: TRBJ2-7; abundance: .; d_gene: TRBD1; v_gene: TRBV6-5; CDR3aa: CASTSAGGCGEQYF; CDR3nt: TGTGCCAGCACCTCGGCAGGGGGTTGCGGCGAGCAGTACTTC
j_gene: TRBJ1-1; abundance: .; d_gene: .; v_gene: TRBV10-3; CDR3aa: CAISETGDTEAFF; CDR3nt: TGTGCCATCAGTGAGACGGGGGACACTGAAGCTTTCTTT
j_gene: TRBJ1-3; abundance: .; d_gene: .; v_gene: TRBV5-5; CDR3aa: CASSKIKGNTGNTIYF; CDR3nt: TGTGCCAGCAGCAAGATAAAGGGGAATACTGGAAACACCATATATTTT
j_gene: TRBJ2-5; abundance: .; d_gene: .; v_gene: TRBV7-3; CDR3aa: CASSPGAGQETQYF; CDR3nt: TGTGCCAGCAGCCCAGGGGCAGGGCAGGAGACCCAGTACTTC
j_gene: TRBJ1-6; abundance: .; d_gene: .; v_gene: TRBV7-3; CDR3aa: CASSQQGGDSPLHF; CDR3nt: TGTGCCAGCAGCCAACAGGGAGGGGATTCACCCCTCCACTTT
j_gene: TRBJ1-5; abundance: .; d_gene: .; v_gene: TRBV7-6; CDR3aa: CASSLGGDQRNQPQHF; CDR3nt: TGTGCCAGCAGCTTAGGGGGGGATCAGCGCAATCAGCCCCAGCATTTT
j_gene: TRBJ1-5; abundance: .; d_gene: .; v_gene: TRBV9; CDR3aa: CASSAGTPNQPQHF; CDR3nt: TGTGCCAGCAGCGCCGGGACACCTAATCAGCCCCAGCATTTT
j_gene: TRBJ2-7; abundance: .; d_gene: .; v_gene: TRBV2; CDR3aa: CASRATGSRYEQYF; CDR3nt: TGTGCCAGCAGAGCTACGGGATCCCGCTACGAGCAGTACTTC
j_gene: TRBJ2-3; abundance: .; d_gene: TRBD2; v_gene: TRBV28; CDR3aa: CASSPHYAGVGTVTDTQYF; CDR3nt: TGTGCCAGCAGTCCCCACTATGCGGGAGTGGGGACCGTCACAGATACGCAGTATTTT
j_gene: TRBJ2-7; abundance: .; d_gene: TRBD2; v_gene: TRBV27; CDR3aa: CASSFFSGRSGYEQYF; CDR3nt: TGTGCCAGCAGTTTTTTTAGCGGGAGGTCCGGGTACGAGCAGTACTTC
j_gene: TRBJ1-1; abundance: .; d_gene: TRBD1; v_gene: TRBV10-3; CDR3aa: CAISFRGRDTEAFF; CDR3nt: TGTGCCATCAGCTTCAGGGGGCGGGACACTGAAGCTTTCTTT
j_gene: TRBJ1-1; abundance: .; d_gene: TRBD1; v_gene: TRBV5-6; CDR3aa: CASSALRQGFTEAFF; CDR3nt: TGTGCCAGCAGCGCCCTGCGACAGGGGTTTACTGAAGCTTTCTTT
j_gene: TRBJ2-7; abundance: .; d_gene: TRBD1; v_gene: TRBV18; CDR3aa: CASSVRQGSYEQYF; CDR3nt: TGTGCCAGCTCAGTTCGACAGGGCTCCTACGAGCAGTACTTC
j_gene: TRBJ1-6; abundance: .; d_gene: .; v_gene: TRBV27; CDR3aa: CASSSPRARGKNSPLHF; CDR3nt: TGTGCCAGCAGTTCCCCCAGGGCGAGGGGGAAGAATTCACCCCTCCACTTT
j_gene: TRBJ1-2; abundance: .; d_gene: TRBD1; v_gene: TRBV19; CDR3aa: CASSMGDRGLYGYTF; CDR3nt: TGTGCCAGTAGTATGGGGGACAGGGGGCTCTATGGCTACACCTTC
j_gene: TRBJ2-7; abundance: .; d_gene: .; v_gene: TRBV5-6; CDR3aa: CASSLGASPYEQYF; CDR3nt: TGTGCCAGCAGCTTGGGGGCTAGCCCCTACGAGCAGTACTTC
j_gene: TRBJ2-1; abundance: few; d_gene: TRBD1; v_gene: TRBV9; CDR3aa: CASSASGQPYNEQFF; CDR3nt: TGTGCCAGCAGCGCCTCGGGACAGCCCTACAATGAGCAGTTCTTC
j_gene: TRBJ1-4; abundance: .; d_gene: TRBD1; v_gene: TRBV9; CDR3aa: CASSNNRGLNEKLFF; CDR3nt: TGTGCCAGCAGCAACAACAGGGGCCTTAATGAAAAACTGTTTTTT
j_gene: TRBJ1-6; abundance: .; d_gene: .; v_gene: TRBV27; CDR3aa: CASSPQRQRPGQENSPLHF; CDR3nt: TGTGCCAGCAGTCCACAACGACAACGCCCGGGACAAGAAAATTCACCCCTCCACTTT
j_gene: TRBJ2-7; abundance: .; d_gene: TRBD1; v_gene: TRBV10-3; CDR3aa: CAISVSAGGYEQYF; CDR3nt: TGTGCCATCAGTGTTTCCGCAGGGGGCTACGAGCAGTACTTC
j_gene: TRBJ1-1; abundance: .; d_gene: .; v_gene: TRBV5-1; CDR3aa: CASSPGATNTEAFF; CDR3nt: TGCGCCAGCAGTCCAGGGGCGACGAACACTGAAGCTTTCTTT
j_gene: TRBJ2-3; abundance: .; d_gene: TRBD2; v_gene: TRBV5-1; CDR3aa: CASSPGTSSSTDTQYF; CDR3nt: TGCGCCAGCAGCCCCGGGACTAGCTCGTCCACAGATACGCAGTATTTT
j_gene: TRBJ1-3; abundance: .; d_gene: .; v_gene: TRBV7-9; CDR3aa: CAFSAVLGGNTIYF; CDR3nt: TGTGCCTTCTCGGCGGTTCTTGGTGGAAACACCATATATTTT
j_gene: TRBJ2-3; abundance: .; d_gene: .; v_gene: TRBV7-6; CDR3aa: CASSLEGGASILTDTQYF; CDR3nt: TGTGCCAGCAGCTTAGAGGGGGGGGCTAGCATACTGACAGATACGCAGTATTTT
j_gene: TRBJ1-2; abundance: .; d_gene: TRBD1; v_gene: TRBV7-9; CDR3aa: CASSQQGQEYGYTF; CDR3nt: TGTGCCAGCAGCCAACAGGGACAGGAGTATGGCTACACCTTC
j_gene: TRBJ1-2; abundance: .; d_gene: .; v_gene: TRBV5-4; CDR3aa: CASSLDSSYGYTF; CDR3nt: TGTGCCAGCAGCCTCGACAGTAGCTATGGCTACACCTTC
j_gene: TRBJ1-5; abundance: few; d_gene: TRBD1; v_gene: TRBV19; CDR3aa: CASSSGTGRRPQHF; CDR3nt: TGTGCCAGTAGTAGTGGGACAGGGCGCCGGCCCCAGCATTTT
j_gene: TRBJ1-6; abundance: many; d_gene: TRBD1; v_gene: TRBV2; CDR3aa: CASIRDRGNSPLHF; CDR3nt: TGTGCCAGCATTCGGGACAGGGGGAATTCACCCCTCCACTTT
j_gene: TRBJ1-1; abundance: .; d_gene: TRBD1; v_gene: TRBV19; CDR3aa: CASTHAGDRPNTEAFF; CDR3nt: TGTGCCAGTACTCACGCGGGGGACAGGCCGAACACTGAAGCTTTCTTT
j_gene: TRBJ2-1; abundance: .; d_gene: TRBD2; v_gene: TRBV9; CDR3aa: CASSVGGGNEQFF; CDR3nt: TGTGCCAGCAGCGTAGGGGGAGGGAATGAGCAGTTCTTC
j_gene: TRBJ2-3; abundance: .; d_gene: .; v_gene: TRBV3-1/TRBV3-2; CDR3aa: CASSQGRADTQYF; CDR3nt: TGTGCCAGCAGCCAAGGCAGGGCCGATACGCAGTATTTT
j_gene: TRBJ1-2; abundance: .; d_gene: .; v_gene: TRBV2; CDR3aa: CASSEVPNYGYTF; CDR3nt: TGTGCCAGCAGTGAAGTCCCAAACTATGGCTACACCTTC
j_gene: TRBJ2-2; abundance: once; d_gene: .; v_gene: TRBV21-1; CDR3aa: CASSKEGTGGAGELFF; CDR3nt: TGTGCCAGCAGCAAAGAGGGGACAGGGGGCGCCGGGGAGCTGTTTTTT
j_gene: TRBJ1-1; abundance: .; d_gene: .; v_gene: TRBV7-2; CDR3aa: CASSPGNFGGRLFF; CDR3nt: TGTGCCAGCAGCCCGGGAAACTTCGGCGGACGTTTGTTCTTT
j_gene: TRBJ1-4; abundance: .; d_gene: TRBD1; v_gene: TRBV4-1; CDR3aa: CASSQDTTGFTEKLFF; CDR3nt: TGCGCCAGCAGCCAGGATACGACAGGGTTCACCGAAAAACTGTTTTTT
j_gene: TRBJ1-4; abundance: .; d_gene: .; v_gene: TRBV7-7; CDR3aa: CASSLRGGEKLFF; CDR3nt: TGTGCTAGCAGCTTAAGGGGTGGTGAAAAACTGTTTTTT
j_gene: TRBJ1-3; abundance: .; d_gene: .; v_gene: TRBV6-1; CDR3aa: CASSENGHSGNTIYF; CDR3nt: TGTGCCAGCAGTGAGAACGGACACTCTGGAAACACCATATATTTT
j_gene: TRBJ1-2; abundance: .; d_gene: .; v_gene: TRBV5-6; CDR3aa: CASSIDSFYYGYTF; CDR3nt: TGTGCCAGCAGCATAGACAGTTTCTATTATGGCTACACCTTC
j_gene: TRBJ1-1; abundance: .; d_gene: .; v_gene: TRBV27; CDR3aa: CASSISRGGLTEAFF; CDR3nt: TGTGCCAGCAGTATATCACGGGGTGGGTTGACTGAAGCTTTCTTT
j_gene: TRBJ1-1; abundance: .; d_gene: TRBD1; v_gene: TRBV9; CDR3aa: CASSPRTGVRDTEAFF; CDR3nt: TGTGCCAGCAGCCCCAGGACAGGGGTTAGGGACACTGAAGCTTTCTTT
j_gene: TRBJ1-2; abundance: .; d_gene: TRBD1; v_gene: TRBV4-2; CDR3aa: CASSQDLGQGRYTF; CDR3nt: TGTGCCAGCAGCCAAGATCTGGGACAGGGCCGCTACACCTTC
j_gene: TRBJ2-3; abundance: .; d_gene: TRBD1; v_gene: TRBV28; CDR3aa: CASSLPRTGMGPTDTQYF; CDR3nt: TGTGCCAGCAGCCTCCCTCGGACAGGGATGGGACCCACAGATACGCAGTATTTT
j_gene: TRBJ1-1; abundance: .; d_gene: .; v_gene: TRBV7-2; CDR3aa: CASRRSEGGQNTEAFF; CDR3nt: TGTGCCAGCAGAAGGTCAGAGGGAGGGCAGAACACTGAAGCTTTCTTT
j_gene: TRBJ1-2; abundance: many; d_gene: .; v_gene: TRBV28; CDR3aa: CASSTYREFLLYGYTF; CDR3nt: TGTGCCAGCAGTACCTACAGGGAATTCCTTCTCTATGGCTACACCTTC
j_gene: TRBJ2-5; abundance: .; d_gene: .; v_gene: TRBV18; CDR3aa: CASSPPSRGSLTQYF; CDR3nt: TGTGCCAGCTCACCACCGTCAAGGGGATCGCTGACCCAGTACTTC
j_gene: TRBJ2-7; abundance: .; d_gene: TRBD2; v_gene: TRBV19; CDR3aa: CASSISLAGVYEQYF; CDR3nt: TGTGCCAGTAGTATTTCCCTAGCGGGAGTCTACGAGCAGTACTTC
j_gene: TRBJ2-1; abundance: .; d_gene: TRBD2; v_gene: TRBV7-2; CDR3aa: CASSLPGRDEQFF; CDR3nt: TGTGCCAGCAGCTTACCGGGGAGGGATGAGCAGTTCTTC
j_gene: TRBJ1-1; abundance: .; d_gene: .; v_gene: TRBV24-1; CDR3aa: CATSDADGNEAFF; CDR3nt: TGTGCCACCAGTGATGCGGACGGGAATGAAGCTTTCTTT
j_gene: TRBJ1-1; abundance: once; d_gene: TRBD1; v_gene: TRBV15; CDR3aa: CATHSGTGGINTEAFF; CDR3nt: TGTGCCACCCATAGCGGGACAGGGGGTATAAACACTGAAGCTTTCTTT
j_gene: TRBJ2-7; abundance: .; d_gene: .; v_gene: TRBV5-1; CDR3aa: CASSSGDSYEQYF; CDR3nt: TGCGCCAGCAGCTCAGGAGACAGCTACGAGCAGTACTTC